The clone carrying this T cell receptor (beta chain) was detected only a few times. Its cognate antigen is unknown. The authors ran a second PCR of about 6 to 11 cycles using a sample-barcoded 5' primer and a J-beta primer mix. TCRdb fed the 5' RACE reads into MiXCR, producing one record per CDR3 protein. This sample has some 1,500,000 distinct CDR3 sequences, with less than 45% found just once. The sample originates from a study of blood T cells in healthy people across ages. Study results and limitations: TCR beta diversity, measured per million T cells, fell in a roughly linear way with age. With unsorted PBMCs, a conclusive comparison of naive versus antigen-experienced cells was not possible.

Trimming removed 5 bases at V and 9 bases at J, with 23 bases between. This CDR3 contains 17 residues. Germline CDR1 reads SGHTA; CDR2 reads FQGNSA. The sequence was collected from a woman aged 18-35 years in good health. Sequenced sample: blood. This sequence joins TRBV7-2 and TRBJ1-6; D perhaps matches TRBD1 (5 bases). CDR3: CASSLASTGQGGSPLHF. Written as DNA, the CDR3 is TGTGCCAGCAGCCTTGCGTCTACGGGGCAGGGAGGTTCACCCCTCCACTTT.